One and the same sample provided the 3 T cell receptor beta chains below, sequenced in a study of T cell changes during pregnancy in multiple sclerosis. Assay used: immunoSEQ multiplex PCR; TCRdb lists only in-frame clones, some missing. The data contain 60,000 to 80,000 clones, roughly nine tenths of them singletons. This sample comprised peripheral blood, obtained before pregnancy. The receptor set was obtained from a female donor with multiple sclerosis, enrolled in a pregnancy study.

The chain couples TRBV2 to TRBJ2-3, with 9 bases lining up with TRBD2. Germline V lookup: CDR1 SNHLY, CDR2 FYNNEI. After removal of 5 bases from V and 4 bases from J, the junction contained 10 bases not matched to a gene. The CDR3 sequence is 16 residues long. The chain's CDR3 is CASSLRSGLASDTQYF. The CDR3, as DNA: TGTGCCAGCAGTCTTAGGTCGGGACTAGCATCAGATACGCAGTATTTT.

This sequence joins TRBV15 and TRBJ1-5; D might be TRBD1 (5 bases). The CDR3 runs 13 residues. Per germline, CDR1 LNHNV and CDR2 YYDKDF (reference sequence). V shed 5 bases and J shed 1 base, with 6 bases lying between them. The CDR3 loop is CATSRQSNQPQHF. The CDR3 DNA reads TGTGCCACCAGCCGACAGAGCAATCAGCCCCAGCATTTT.

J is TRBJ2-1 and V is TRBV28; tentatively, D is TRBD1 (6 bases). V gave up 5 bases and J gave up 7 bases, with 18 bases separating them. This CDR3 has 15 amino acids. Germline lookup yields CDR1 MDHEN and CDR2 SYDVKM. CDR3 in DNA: TGTGCCAGCAGTCCCCACCCTACAGGGAGTAATGAGCAGTTCTTC. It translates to CASSPHPTGSNEQFF.